This T cell receptor beta chain appears in the sequencing data of a study of blood T cell repertoires in COVID-19. CDR1 MNHEY and CDR2 SVGAGI come from the germline V gene. The V gene end was trimmed by 6 bases and the J gene end by 7 bases; junction bases not matched to a gene: 7. The CDR3 loop spans 14 amino acids. Clones were read by immunoSEQ multiplex PCR, and TCRdb kept only the in-frame ones, dropping some. The data show around 140,000 clones, 70% to 90% seen once. The V call is TRBV6-5, the J call TRBJ2-5, with 11 bases fitting TRBD1. This TCR was sampled from a human donor in a cohort sampled during active COVID-19. Sequenced input: peripheral blood. The CDR3: CASSLGTGGGTQYF. The CDR3 DNA sequence: TGTGCCAGCAGCTTAGGGACAGGGGGTGGGACCCAGTACTTC.